The sequence of this T cell receptor (beta chain) was determined in a study of blood T cells in healthy people across ages. The study, taken as a whole, reports: CMV status of donors was not determined, possibly confounding expanded clonotype changes.

With a J-beta primer mix and a sample-barcoded 5' primer, a second PCR ran about 7 to 11 cycles. One entry per CDR3 protein, called by TCRdb with MiXCR from the 5' RACE reads. The repertoire holds about 580,000 distinct CDR3 sequences, with roughly 48% as singletons. Only a few counts were recorded for this clonotype. Its antigen remains unknown. Germline V CDR1 and CDR2: SGHTA, FQGNSA. This CDR3 has 16 amino acids. Trimming at V came to 2 bases and at J to 1 base, leaving 7 bases not matched to a gene. The sample comprised blood. This clonotype was sampled from a man at least 80 years old in good health. The chain combines TRBV7-2 with TRBJ2-5; 7 bases are a match to TRBD2. The CDR3 loop is CASSLSTSSGQETQYF. As DNA, the CDR3 is TGTGCCAGCAGCTTAAGTACCTCTAGCGGCCAAGAGACCCAGTACTTC.